What follows are 9 T cell receptor beta chains derived from one specimen sequenced in a study of CD8 T cells in Susac syndrome. RNA, at about 0.5 to 1 ug, was reverse transcribed with random hexamers. TCRdb analysed the immunoSEQ multiplex PCR reads with MiXCR anew, one entry per CDR3 protein. The table has about 400,000 distinct CDR3 sequences, around 85% seen once; the top ten hold roughly 0.1%. Input material: CD8+ T cells from PBMCs. These receptors originate from a human donor with multiple sclerosis.

J is TRBJ2-5 and V is TRBV29-1, with D unclear. CDR1 and CDR2 from the germline V gene are SQVTM and ANQGSEA. The CDR3 spans 13 residues. The V gene lost 0 bases and the J gene lost 4 bases, with 9 bases spanning the gap. The chain's CDR3 is CSVEEVGRETQYF. For the CDR3, the DNA is TGCAGCGTTGAAGAGGTCGGCAGAGAGACCCAGTACTTC.

The J gene is TRBJ1-1, the V gene TRBV29-1; D is uncertain. V lost 4 bases to trimming and J lost 0 bases, with 9 bases between them. The CDR3 extends over 13 amino acids. CDR1 is SQVTM, CDR2 ANQGSEA, per germline. CDR3 DNA sequence: TGCAGCGTTGTGGAGGAGATGAACACTGAAGCTTTCTTT. It translates to CSVVEEMNTEAFF.

The chain joins TRBV2 to TRBJ2-7, with 9 bases that match TRBD1. CDR1 and CDR2 (germline): SNHLY, FYNNEI. V dropped 8 bases and J dropped 2; count of bases not matched to a gene: 10. The CDR3 has 15 residues. CDR3 region: CASDRDRDTPYEQYF. In DNA, the CDR3 is TGTGCCAGCGACCGGGACAGGGATACTCCCTACGAGCAGTACTTC.

This clonotype has just a few counts. The gene calls are TRBV6-5 and TRBJ2-2; D not resolved. Germline CDR1 reads MNHEY; CDR2 reads SVGAGI. V lost 2 bases to trimming and J lost 7 bases, with 8 bases between them. CDR3 size: 13 residues. DNA for the CDR3: TGTGCCAGCAGTTACGTGGGTCACGGGGAGCTGTTTTTT. Translating gives CASSYVGHGELFF.

V is TRBV7-9 and J is TRBJ2-1, with 10 bases aligning to TRBD1. Germline-derived CDR1 and CDR2 are SEHNR and FQNEAQ (reference sequence). CDR3 length: 15 residues. J lost 7 bases, V lost 0 bases, and 3 bases had no gene match. CDR3 loop: CASSLAGQGINEQFF. The CDR3 coding sequence is TGTGCCAGCAGCTTAGCGGGACAGGGGATTAATGAGCAGTTCTTC.

V usage is TRBV2 and J usage is TRBJ2-7, with 7 bases aligning to TRBD2. This CDR3 region has 15 residues. Germline-derived CDR1 and CDR2 are SNHLY and FYNNEI. V dropped 0 bases and J dropped 5; count of bases not matched to a gene: 7. For the CDR3, the DNA is TGTGCCAGCAGTGAAGCTGGGGAGGGATGGGACGAGCAGTACTTC. The encoded protein is CASSEAGEGWDEQYF.

The sample holds one count of this clonotype. This rearrangement joins TRBV30 to TRBJ2-5, with D uncertain. CDR1 and CDR2 from the germline V gene are GTSNPN and SVGIG (reference sequence). Trimming removed 1 base at V and 5 bases at J, with 11 bases between. The CDR3 loop spans 13 amino acids. CDR3 region: CAWSAPRSETQYF. The CDR3 nucleotides are TGTGCCTGGAGTGCCCCACGGTCGGAGACCCAGTACTTC.

The rearrangement links TRBV28 to TRBJ1-1, with 9 bases fitting TRBD1. In germline, CDR1 is MDHEN, CDR2 SYDVKM. The CDR3 is 18 amino acids. J was trimmed by 1 base and V by 3 bases; bases with no gene match: 12. DNA for the CDR3: TGTGCCAGCAGTTTCCTTCGGGACAGGGATGATCGGAACACTGAAGCTTTCTTT. This codes for CASSFLRDRDDRNTEAFF.

The chain recombines TRBV5-1 with TRBJ2-5, with 7 positions matching TRBD2. The CDR3 length is 15 residues. Germline V gene lookup returns CDR1 SGHRS and CDR2 YFSETQ. Trimming cost V 4 bases and J 5 bases; bases outside gene matches: 11. CDR3 coding DNA: TGCGCCAGCAGCACCCCGCGGGGGTTTTGGGAGACCCAGTACTTC. Protein: CASSTPRGFWETQYF.